This section outlines one T cell receptor beta chain sequence together with its context. The antigen remains undetermined. This record belongs to a study of CD8+ T cells in alopecia areata. Study findings and constraints: Clonality in lesional scalp, especially alopecia totalis/universalis, exceeded that of normal scalp.

Germline V gene data show CDR1 as MNHNS and CDR2 as SASEGT. The CDR3 runs 15 residues. J was trimmed by 7 bases and V by 1 base; bases with no gene match: 1. cDNA serving as the sequencing template came from extracted, reverse transcribed RNA. Generated by immunoSEQ multiplex PCR, the TCRdb table keeps only in-frame clones and is missing some. There are approximately 3,900 clones in the sample; 70% to 75% occur only once, and roughly 6.4% lies in the top ten. The receptor was derived from a human donor in good health. The V gene is TRBV6-1, the J gene TRBJ2-1; 13 bases agree with TRBD2. The sequenced sample was skin. CDR3: CASSEGTSGGNEQFF. CDR3 in DNA: TGTGCCAGCAGTGAAGGGACTAGCGGGGGAAATGAGCAGTTCTTC.